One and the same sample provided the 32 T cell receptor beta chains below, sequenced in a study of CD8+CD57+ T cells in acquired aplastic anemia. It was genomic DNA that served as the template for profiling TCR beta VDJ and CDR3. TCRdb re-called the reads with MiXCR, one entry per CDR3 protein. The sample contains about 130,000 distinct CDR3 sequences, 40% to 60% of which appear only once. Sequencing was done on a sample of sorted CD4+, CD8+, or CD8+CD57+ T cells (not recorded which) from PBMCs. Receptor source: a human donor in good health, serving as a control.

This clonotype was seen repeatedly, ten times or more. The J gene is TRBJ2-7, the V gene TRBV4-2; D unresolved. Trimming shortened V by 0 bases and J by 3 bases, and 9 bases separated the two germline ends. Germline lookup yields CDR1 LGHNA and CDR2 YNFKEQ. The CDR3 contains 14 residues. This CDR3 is CASSQDSADYEQYF. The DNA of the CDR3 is TGTGCCAGCAGCCAAGATTCAGCCGACTACGAGCAGTACTTC.

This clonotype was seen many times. CDR3 sequence (DNA): TGTGCCAGCAGCTTAAGGCCGGATTACTATGGCTACACCTTC. The encoded protein is CASSLRPDYYGYTF. This chain links TRBV7-8 with TRBJ1-2; the D is unclear. The CDR3 has 14 amino acids. Germline V gene sequence: CDR1 SGHVS, CDR2 FQNEAQ. V was shortened by 2 bases and J by 3 bases, with 10 bases between the two germline ends.

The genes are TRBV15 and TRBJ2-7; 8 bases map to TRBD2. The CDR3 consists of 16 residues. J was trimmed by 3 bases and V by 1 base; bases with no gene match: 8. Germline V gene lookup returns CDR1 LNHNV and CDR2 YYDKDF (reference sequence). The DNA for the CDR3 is TGTGCCACCAGCAGAGTATGGGGACTAGGGCTCTACGAGCAGTACTTC. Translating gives CATSRVWGLGLYEQYF.

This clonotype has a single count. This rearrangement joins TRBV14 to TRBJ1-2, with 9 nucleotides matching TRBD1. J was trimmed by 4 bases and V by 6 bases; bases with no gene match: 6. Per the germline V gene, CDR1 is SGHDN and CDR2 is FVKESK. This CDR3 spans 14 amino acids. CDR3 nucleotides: TGTGCCAGCAGGAGGGGACAGGGCGGCTATGGCTACACCTTC. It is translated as CASRRGQGGYGYTF.

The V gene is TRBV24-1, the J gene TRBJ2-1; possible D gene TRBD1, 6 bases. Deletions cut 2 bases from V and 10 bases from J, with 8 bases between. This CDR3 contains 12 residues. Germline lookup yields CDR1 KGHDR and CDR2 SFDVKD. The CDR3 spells CATSDSGTEQFF. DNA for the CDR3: TGTGCCACCAGTGATTCCGGGACAGAGCAGTTCTTC.

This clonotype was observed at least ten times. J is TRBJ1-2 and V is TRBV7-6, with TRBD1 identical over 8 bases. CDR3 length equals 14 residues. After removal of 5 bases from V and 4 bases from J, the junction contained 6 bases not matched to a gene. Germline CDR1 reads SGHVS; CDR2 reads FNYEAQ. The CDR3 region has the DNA TGTGCCAGCAGCCGGTGGACAGGGAGCTATGGCTACACCTTC. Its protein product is CASSRWTGSYGYTF.

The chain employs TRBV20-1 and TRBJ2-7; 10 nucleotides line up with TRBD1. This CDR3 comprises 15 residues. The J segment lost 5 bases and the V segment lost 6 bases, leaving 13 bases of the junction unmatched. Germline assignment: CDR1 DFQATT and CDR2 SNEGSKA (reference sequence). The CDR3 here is CSAIAGTGARDEQYF. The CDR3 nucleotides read TGCAGTGCGATAGCCGGGACAGGGGCGCGGGACGAGCAGTACTTC.

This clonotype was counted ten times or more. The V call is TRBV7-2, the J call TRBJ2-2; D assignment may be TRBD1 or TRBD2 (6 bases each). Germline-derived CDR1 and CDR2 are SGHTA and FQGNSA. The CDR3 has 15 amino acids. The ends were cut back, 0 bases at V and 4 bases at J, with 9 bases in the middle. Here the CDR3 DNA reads TGTGCCAGCAGCTTAGCGGGGGGCGGCACCGGGGAGCTGTTTTTT. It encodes CASSLAGGGTGELFF. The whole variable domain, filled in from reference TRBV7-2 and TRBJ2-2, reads GAGVSQSPSNKVTEKGKDVELRCDPISGHTALYWYRQSLGQGLEFLIYFQGNSAPDKSGLPSDRFSAERTGGSVSTLTIQRTQQEDSAVYLCASSLAGGGTGELFFGEGSRLTVL.

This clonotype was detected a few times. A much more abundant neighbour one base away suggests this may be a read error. CDR3 DNA sequence: TGTGCCTGGAGATCGGCGAAAGCGCGCACGTACTTC. It is translated as CAWRSAKARTYF. The chain uses TRBV30 and TRBJ2-5; D gene unclear. The V end was cut by 3 bases, the J end by 13 bases, with 18 bases between. The CDR3 sequence is 12 residues long. Per the germline V gene, CDR1 is GTSNPN and CDR2 is SVGIG (reference sequence). The full variable domain, in which reference TRBV30 and TRBJ2-5 provide the parts outside the CDR3, is SQTIHQWPATLVQPVGSPLSLECTVEGTSNPNLYWYRQAAGRGLQLLFYSVGIGQISSEVPQNLSASRPQDRQFILSSKKLLLSDSGFYLCAWRSAKARTYFGPGTRLLVL.

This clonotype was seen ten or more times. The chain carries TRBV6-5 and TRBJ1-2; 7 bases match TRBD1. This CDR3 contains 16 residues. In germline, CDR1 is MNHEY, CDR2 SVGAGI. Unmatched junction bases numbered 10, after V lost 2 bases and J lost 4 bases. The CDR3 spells CASSYQGQPIIYGYTF. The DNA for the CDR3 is TGTGCCAGCAGTTACCAGGGACAGCCGATAATCTATGGCTACACCTTC.

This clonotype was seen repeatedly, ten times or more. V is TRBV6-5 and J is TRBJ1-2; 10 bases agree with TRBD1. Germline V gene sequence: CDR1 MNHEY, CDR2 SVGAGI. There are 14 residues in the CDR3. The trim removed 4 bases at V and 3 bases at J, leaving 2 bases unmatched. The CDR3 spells CASSSGQGDYGYTF. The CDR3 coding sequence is TGTGCCAGCAGTTCAGGACAGGGGGACTATGGCTACACCTTC.

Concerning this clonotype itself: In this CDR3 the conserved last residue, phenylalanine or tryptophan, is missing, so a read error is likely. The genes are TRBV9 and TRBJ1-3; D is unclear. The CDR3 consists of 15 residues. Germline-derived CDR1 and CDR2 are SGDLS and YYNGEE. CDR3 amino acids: CASSVDASSGDTIYV. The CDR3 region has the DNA TGTGCCAGCAGCGTAGATGCATCCTCTGGAGACACCATATATGTT.

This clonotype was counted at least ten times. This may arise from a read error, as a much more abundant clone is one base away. The DNA for the CDR3 is TGTGCCAGCAGCTTAGATGTGTACAAGCAGTACTTC. Protein product: CASSLDVYKQYF. The V and J genes are TRBV7-9 and TRBJ2-7; D remains unclear. Germline V lookup: CDR1 SEHNR, CDR2 FQNEAQ (reference sequence). The CDR3 consists of 12 residues. The ends were cut back, 1 base at V and 8 bases at J, with 9 bases in the middle.

CDR3 in amino acids: CSVGGGTSNQPQHF. CDR3 DNA: TGCAGCGTTGGGGGGGGAACAAGCAATCAGCCCCAGCATTTT. The chain couples TRBV29-1 to TRBJ1-5; TRBD1 might be the D (5 bases). The V gene's germline CDR1 is SQVTM and CDR2 ANQGSEA. V gave up 4 bases and J gave up 1 base, with 11 bases separating them. The CDR3 contains 14 residues.

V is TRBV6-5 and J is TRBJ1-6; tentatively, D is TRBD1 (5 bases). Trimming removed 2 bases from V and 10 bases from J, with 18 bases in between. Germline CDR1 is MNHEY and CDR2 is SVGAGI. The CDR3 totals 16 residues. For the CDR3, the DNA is TGTGCCAGCAGTTACACCGGGACGAAGGCCTTGTCACCCCTCCACTTT. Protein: CASSYTGTKALSPLHF.

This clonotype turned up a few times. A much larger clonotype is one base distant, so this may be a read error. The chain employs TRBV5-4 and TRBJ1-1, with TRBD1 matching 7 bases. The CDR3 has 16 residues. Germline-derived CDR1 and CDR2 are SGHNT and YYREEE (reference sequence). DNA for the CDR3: TGTCCCAGCAGCTTTTACGTCGGACAGGCGAACACTGAAGCTTTCTTT. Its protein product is CPSSFYVGQANTEAFF.

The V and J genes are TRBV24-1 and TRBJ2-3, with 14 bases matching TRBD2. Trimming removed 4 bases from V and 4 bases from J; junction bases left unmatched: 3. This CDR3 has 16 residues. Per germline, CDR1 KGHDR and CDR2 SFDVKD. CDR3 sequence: CATSDGTSGGADTQYF. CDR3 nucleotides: TGTGCCACCAGTGACGGGACTAGCGGGGGTGCAGATACGCAGTATTTT.

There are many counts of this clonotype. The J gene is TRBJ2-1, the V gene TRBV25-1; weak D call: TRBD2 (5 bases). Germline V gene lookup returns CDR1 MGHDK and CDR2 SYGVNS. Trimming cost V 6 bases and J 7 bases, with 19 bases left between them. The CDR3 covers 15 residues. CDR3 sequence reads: CASSRSGPPGNEQFF. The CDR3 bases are TGTGCCAGCAGCCGAAGCGGTCCCCCGGGGAATGAGCAGTTCTTC.

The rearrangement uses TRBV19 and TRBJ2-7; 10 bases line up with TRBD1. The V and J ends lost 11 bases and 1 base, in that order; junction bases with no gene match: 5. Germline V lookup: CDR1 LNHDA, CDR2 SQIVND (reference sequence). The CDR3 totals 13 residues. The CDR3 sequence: CACGTGASYEQYF. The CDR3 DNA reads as TGTGCCTGCGGGACAGGGGCGTCCTACGAGCAGTACTTC. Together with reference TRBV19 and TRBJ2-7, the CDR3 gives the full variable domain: DGGITQSPKYLFRKEGQNVTLSCEQNLNHDAMYWYRQDPGQGLRLIYYSQIVNDFQKGDIAEGYSVSREKKESFPLTVTSAQKNPTAFYLCACGTGASYEQYFGPGTRLTVT.

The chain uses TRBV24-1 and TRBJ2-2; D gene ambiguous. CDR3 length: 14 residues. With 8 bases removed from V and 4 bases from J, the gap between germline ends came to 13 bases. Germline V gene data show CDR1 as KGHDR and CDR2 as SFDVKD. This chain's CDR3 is CATTGRGGTGELFF. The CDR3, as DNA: TGTGCCACCACTGGCCGAGGCGGCACCGGGGAGCTGTTTTTT.

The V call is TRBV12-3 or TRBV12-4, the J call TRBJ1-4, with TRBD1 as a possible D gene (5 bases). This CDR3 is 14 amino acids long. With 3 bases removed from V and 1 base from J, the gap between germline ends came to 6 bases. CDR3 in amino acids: CASSLGRTNEKLFF. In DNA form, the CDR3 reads TGTGCCAGCAGTTTGGGGCGAACTAATGAAAAACTGTTTTTT.

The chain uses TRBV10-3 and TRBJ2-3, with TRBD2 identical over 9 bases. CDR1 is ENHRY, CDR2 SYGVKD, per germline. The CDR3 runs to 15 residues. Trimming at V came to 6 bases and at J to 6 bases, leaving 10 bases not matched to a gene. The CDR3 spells CAIRTLAGVSDTQYF. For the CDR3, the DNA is TGTGCCATCAGGACACTAGCGGGCGTTTCCGATACGCAGTATTTT.

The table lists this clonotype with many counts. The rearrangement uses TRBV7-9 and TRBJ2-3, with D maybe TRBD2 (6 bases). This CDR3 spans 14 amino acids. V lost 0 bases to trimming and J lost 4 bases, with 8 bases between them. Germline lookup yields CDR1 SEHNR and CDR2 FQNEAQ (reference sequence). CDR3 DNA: TGTGCCAGCAGCTTAGCGCGGGGCGCAGATACGCAGTATTTT. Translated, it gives CASSLARGADTQYF.

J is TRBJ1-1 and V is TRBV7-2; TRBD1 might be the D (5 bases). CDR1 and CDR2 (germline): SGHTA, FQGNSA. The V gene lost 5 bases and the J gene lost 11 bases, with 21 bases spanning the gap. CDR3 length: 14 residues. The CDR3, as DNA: TGTGCCAGCAGCGCTTCTAGCGGGGGGGGGAAGGCTTTCTTT. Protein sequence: CASSASSGGGKAFF.

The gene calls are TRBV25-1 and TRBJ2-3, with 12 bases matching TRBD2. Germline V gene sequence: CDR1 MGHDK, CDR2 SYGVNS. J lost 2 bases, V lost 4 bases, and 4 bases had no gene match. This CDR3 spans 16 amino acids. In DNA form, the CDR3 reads TGTGCCAGCAGTGCACTAGCGGGAGGCACCACAGATACGCAGTATTTT. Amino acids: CASSALAGGTTDTQYF. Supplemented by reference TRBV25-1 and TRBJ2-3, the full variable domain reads EADIYQTPRYLVIGTGKKITLECSQTMGHDKMYWYQQDPGMELHLIHYSYGVNSTEKGDLSSESTVSRIRTEHFPLTLESARPSHTSQYLCASSALAGGTTDTQYFGPGTRLTVL.

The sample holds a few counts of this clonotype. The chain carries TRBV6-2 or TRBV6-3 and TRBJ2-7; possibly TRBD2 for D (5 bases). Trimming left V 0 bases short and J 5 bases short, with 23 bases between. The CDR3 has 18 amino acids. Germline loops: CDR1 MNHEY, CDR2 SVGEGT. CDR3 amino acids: CASSYSFSLGSTGNEQYF. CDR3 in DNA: TGTGCCAGCAGTTACTCTTTCTCTTTGGGGTCTACGGGAAACGAGCAGTACTTC.

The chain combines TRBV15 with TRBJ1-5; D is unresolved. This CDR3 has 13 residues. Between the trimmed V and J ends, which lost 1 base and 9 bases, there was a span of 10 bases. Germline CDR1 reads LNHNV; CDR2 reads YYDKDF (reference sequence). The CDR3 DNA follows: TGTGCCACCAGCAGAGCCGTCATATCGCCCCAGCATTTT. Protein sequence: CATSRAVISPQHF.

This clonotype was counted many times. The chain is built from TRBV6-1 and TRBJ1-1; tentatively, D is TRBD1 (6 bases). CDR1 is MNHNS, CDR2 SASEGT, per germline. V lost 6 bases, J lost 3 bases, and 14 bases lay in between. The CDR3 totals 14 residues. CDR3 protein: CASRERQVYTEAFF. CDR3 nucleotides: TGTGCCAGCAGAGAGAGACAGGTGTACACTGAAGCTTTCTTT.

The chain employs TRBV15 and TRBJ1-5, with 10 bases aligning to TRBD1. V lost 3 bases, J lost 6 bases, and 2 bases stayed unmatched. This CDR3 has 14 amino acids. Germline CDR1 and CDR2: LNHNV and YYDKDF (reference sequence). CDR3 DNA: TGTGCCACCAGCAGCGGACAGGGGGGTCAGCCCCAGCATTTT. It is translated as CATSSGQGGQPQHF.

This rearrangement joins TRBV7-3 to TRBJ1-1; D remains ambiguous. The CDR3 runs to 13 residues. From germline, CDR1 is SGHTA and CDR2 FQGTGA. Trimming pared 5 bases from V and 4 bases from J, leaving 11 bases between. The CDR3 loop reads CASSVIGSTEAFF. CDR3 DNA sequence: TGTGCCAGCAGCGTAATTGGGAGCACTGAAGCTTTCTTT.

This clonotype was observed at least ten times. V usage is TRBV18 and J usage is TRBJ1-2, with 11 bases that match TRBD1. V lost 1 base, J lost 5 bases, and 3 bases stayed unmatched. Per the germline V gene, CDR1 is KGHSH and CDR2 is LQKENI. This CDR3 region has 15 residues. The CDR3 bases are TGTGCCAGCTCACCACGGGACAGGGGGTCGTATGGCTACACCTTC. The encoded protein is CASSPRDRGSYGYTF.

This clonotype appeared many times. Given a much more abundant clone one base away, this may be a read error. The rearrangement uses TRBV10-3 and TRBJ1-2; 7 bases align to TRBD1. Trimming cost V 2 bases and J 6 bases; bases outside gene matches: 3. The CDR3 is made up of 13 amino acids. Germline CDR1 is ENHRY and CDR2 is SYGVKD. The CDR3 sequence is CAISERTGHGYTF. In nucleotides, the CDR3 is TGTGCCATCAGTGAGAGGACAGGCCATGGCTACACCTTC.